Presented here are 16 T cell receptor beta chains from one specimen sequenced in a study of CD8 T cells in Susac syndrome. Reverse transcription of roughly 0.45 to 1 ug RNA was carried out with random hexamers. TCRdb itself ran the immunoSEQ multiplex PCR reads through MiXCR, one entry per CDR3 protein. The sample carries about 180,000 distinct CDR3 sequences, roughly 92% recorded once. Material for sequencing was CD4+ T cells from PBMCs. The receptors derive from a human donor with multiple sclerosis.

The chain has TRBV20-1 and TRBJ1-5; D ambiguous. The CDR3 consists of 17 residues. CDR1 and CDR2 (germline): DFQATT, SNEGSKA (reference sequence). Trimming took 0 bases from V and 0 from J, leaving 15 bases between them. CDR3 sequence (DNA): TGCAGTGCTAGAGATTATACTGGCACTACTAGCAATCAGCCCCAGCATTTT. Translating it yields CSARDYTGTTSNQPQHF.

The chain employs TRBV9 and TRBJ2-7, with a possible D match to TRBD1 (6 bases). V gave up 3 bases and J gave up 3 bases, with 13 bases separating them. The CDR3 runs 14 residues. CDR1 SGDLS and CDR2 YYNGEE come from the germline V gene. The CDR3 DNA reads TGTGCCAGCAGCGCCCTTGTGGACAGCTACGAGCAGTACTTC. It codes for CASSALVDSYEQYF.

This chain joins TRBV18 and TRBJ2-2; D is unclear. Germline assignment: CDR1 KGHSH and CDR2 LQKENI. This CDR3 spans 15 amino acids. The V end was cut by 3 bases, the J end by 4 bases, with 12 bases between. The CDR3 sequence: CASSPWTAATGELFF. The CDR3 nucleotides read TGTGCCAGCTCACCGTGGACGGCTGCCACCGGGGAGCTGTTTTTT.

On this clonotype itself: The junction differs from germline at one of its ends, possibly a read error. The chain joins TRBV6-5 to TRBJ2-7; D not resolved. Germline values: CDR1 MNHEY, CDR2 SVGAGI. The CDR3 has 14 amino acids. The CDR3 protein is CACSLAPRLYEQYF. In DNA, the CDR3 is TGTGCCTGCAGTTTAGCACCCCGACTCTACGAGCAGTACTTC.

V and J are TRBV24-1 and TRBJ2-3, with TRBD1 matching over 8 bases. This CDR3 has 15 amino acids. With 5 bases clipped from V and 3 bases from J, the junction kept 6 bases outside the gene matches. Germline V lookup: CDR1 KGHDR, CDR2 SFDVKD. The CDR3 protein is CATSASDRVTDTQYF. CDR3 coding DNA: TGTGCCACCAGTGCCTCGGACAGGGTAACAGATACGCAGTATTTT.

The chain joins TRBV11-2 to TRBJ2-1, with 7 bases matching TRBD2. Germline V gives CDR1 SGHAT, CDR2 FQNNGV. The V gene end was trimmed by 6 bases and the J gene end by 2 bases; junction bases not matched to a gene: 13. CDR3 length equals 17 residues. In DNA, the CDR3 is TGTGCCAGCAGACGGTTCGGCGGGAGAGGAACCTACAATGAGCAGTTCTTC. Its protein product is CASRRFGGRGTYNEQFF.

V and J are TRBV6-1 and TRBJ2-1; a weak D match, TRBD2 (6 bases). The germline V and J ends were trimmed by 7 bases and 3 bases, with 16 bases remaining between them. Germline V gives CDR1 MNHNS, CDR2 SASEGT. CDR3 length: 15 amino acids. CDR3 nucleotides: TGTGCCAGCACCTTCCGACTAGTCGTCTACAATGAGCAGTTCTTC. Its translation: CASTFRLVVYNEQFF.

CDR3 amino acids: CASSQGVTNEKLFF. The CDR3 nucleotides are TGCGCCAGCAGCCAGGGGGTAACTAATGAAAAACTGTTTTTT. The rearrangement joins TRBV5-1 to TRBJ1-4; 7 nucleotides line up with TRBD1. V lost 4 bases, J lost 1 base, and 1 base stayed unmatched. CDR3 length: 14 amino acids. Germline CDR1 reads SGHRS; CDR2 reads YFSETQ.

CDR3 nucleotide sequence: TGTGCCAGCAGTTACTCGAGCAGTGTCACCTACGAGCAGTACTTC. Amino acids: CASSYSSSVTYEQYF. This chain uses TRBV6-5 with TRBJ2-7, with unresolved D. The ends were cut back, 0 bases at V and 2 bases at J, with 11 bases in the middle. In germline, CDR1 is MNHEY, CDR2 SVGAGI. CDR3 length: 15 residues.

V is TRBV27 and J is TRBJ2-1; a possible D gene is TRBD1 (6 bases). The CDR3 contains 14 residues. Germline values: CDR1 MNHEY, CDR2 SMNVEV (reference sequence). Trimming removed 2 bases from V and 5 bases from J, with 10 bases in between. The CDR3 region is CASSLKWTDNEQFF. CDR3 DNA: TGTGCCAGCAGTTTAAAGTGGACAGACAATGAGCAGTTCTTC.

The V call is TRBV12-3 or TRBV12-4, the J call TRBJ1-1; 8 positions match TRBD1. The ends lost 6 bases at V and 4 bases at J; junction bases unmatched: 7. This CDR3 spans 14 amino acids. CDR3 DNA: TGTGCCAGCAGGCTACGGGACAGGACCACTGAAGCTTTCTTT. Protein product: CASRLRDRTTEAFF.

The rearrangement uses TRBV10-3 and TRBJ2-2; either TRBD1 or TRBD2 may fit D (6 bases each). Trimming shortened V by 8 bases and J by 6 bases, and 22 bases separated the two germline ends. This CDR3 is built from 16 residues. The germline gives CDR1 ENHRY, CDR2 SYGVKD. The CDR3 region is CAIRGTRAIGAGELFF. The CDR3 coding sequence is TGTGCCATCCGGGGGACACGGGCTATTGGGGCCGGGGAGCTGTTTTTT.

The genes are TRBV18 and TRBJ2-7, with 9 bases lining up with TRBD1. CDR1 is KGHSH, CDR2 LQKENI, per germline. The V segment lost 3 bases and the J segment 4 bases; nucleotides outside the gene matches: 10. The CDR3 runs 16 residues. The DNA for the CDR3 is TGTGCCAGCTCACCTCCAGGGACAGGGTACATGTACGAGCAGTACTTC. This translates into CASSPPGTGYMYEQYF.

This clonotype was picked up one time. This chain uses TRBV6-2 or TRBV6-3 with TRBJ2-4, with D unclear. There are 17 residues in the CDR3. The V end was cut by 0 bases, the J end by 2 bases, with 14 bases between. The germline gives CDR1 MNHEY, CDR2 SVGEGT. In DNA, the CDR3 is TGTGCCAGCAGTTACTCGAAGGGCAAGGGCCCCAAAAACATTCAGTACTTC. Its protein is CASSYSKGKGPKNIQYF.

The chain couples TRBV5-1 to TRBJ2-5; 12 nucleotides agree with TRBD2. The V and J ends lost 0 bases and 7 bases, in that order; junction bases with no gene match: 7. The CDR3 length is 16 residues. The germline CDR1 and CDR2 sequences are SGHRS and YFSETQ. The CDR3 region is CASSLGPSGRAGTQYF. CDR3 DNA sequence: TGCGCCAGCAGCTTGGGTCCTAGCGGGAGGGCCGGGACCCAGTACTTC.

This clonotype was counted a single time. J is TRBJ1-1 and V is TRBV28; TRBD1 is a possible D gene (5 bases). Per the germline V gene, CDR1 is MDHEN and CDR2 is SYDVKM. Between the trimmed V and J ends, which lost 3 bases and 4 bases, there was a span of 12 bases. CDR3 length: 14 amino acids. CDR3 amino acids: CASSLFRGGTEAFF. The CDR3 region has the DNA TGTGCCAGCAGTTTGTTTAGGGGAGGCACTGAAGCTTTCTTT. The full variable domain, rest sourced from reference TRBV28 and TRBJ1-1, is DVKVTQSSRYLVKRTGEKVFLECVQDMDHENMFWYRQDPGLGLRLIYFSYDVKMKEKGDIPEGYSVSREKKERFSLILESASTNQTSMYLCASSLFRGGTEAFFGQGTRLTVV.